Below, 6 T cell receptor beta chains from the same sample are listed, as sequenced in a study of T cells in localized non-small cell lung cancer. Clones were read by immunoSEQ multiplex PCR, and TCRdb kept only the in-frame ones, dropping some. This sample has approximately 35,000 clones, with 91% found just once. Here the sequenced sample was PBMCs, taken before any cancer treatment. These TCRs come from a man aged 35 to 70 with stage II lung adenocarcinoma.

V is TRBV10-3 and J is TRBJ1-2, with TRBD1 matching over 10 bases. This CDR3 has 13 residues. CDR1 and CDR2 from the germline V gene are ENHRY and SYGVKD. Trimming at V came to 11 bases and at J to 6 bases, leaving 9 bases not matched to a gene. The CDR3 sequence: CARSGGTGDGYTF. The CDR3 nucleotides are TGTGCCCGTTCTGGCGGGACAGGGGATGGCTACACCTTC.

The chain is built from TRBV5-3 and TRBJ1-2, with D maybe TRBD1 (5 bases). TRBV5-3 has ORF status, its function being uncertain. The CDR3 totals 14 residues. V was pared by 10 bases and J by 1 base, with 17 bases between. CDR3 coding DNA: TGTGCCCACGGGGCCCAGGGATTTAACTATGGCTACACCTTC. Its translation is CAHGAQGFNYGYTF.

A note on this clone: One junction end disagrees with the germline gene, perhaps due to a read error. The V and J genes are TRBV11-3 and TRBJ1-1, with 10 positions matching TRBD1. The CDR3 loop spans 14 amino acids. Germline V gives CDR1 SGHNT, CDR2 YENEEA. CDR3 protein: CASSRGQGNAEAFF. Here the CDR3 DNA reads TGTGCCAGCAGCCGGGGACAGGGGAACGCTGAAGCTTTCTTT.

The chain uses TRBV15 and TRBJ2-7; 8 nucleotides agree with TRBD1. CDR3 length equals 15 residues. V shed 1 base and J 6 bases; nucleotides not matched to a gene: 8. Germline V lookup: CDR1 LNHNV, CDR2 YYDKDF (reference sequence). The CDR3: CATSRGRTGWGEQYF. The CDR3 DNA sequence: TGTGCCACCAGCAGAGGGAGGACAGGGTGGGGCGAGCAGTACTTC. Based on the CDR3 plus reference TRBV15 and TRBJ2-7, the full variable domain is DAMVIQNPRYQVTQFGKPVTLSCSQTLNHNVMYWYQQKSSQAPKLLFHYYDKDFNNEADTPDNFQSRRPNTSFCFLDIRSPGLGDTAMYLCATSRGRTGWGEQYFGPGTRLTVT.

J is TRBJ2-5 and V is TRBV11-2, with 14 bases aligning to TRBD2. The germline V gene has CDR1 SGHAT and CDR2 FQNNGV. CDR3 length: 15 residues. Unmatched junction bases numbered 0, after V lost 3 bases and J lost 3 bases. The CDR3 DNA sequence: TGTGCCAGCAGCTTGGGACTAGCGGGAGAAGAGACCCAGTACTTC. The encoded protein is CASSLGLAGEETQYF.

This rearrangement joins TRBV14 to TRBJ2-7, with D possibly being TRBD2 (5 bases). Trimming stripped 4 bases from V and 5 bases from J, with 18 bases between. The germline CDR1 and CDR2 sequences are SGHDN and FVKESK. The CDR3 is 15 residues long. CDR3 DNA sequence: TGTGCCAGCAGCCCCTCCGGAGGTGGTCCCAACGAGCAGTACTTC. The encoded protein is CASSPSGGGPNEQYF.